The 14 T cell receptor beta chains reported below all come from one sample, sequenced in a study of human versus mouse CDR3 diversity and MHC coevolution. TCRdb's table, derived via immunoSEQ multiplex PCR, lists solely in-frame clones and lacks some. The sample shows tens of thousands of clones, roughly 95% of them seen only once. Material for sequencing was naive CD4+ T cells from blood. As for subset: CD45RO-negative CD62L-positive naive CD4 T cells. These receptor sequences come from a person between 25 and 69 years old in good health.

CDR3 amino acids: CASSEGQGPDTQYF. CDR3 DNA: TGTGCCAGCAGTGAAGGTCAGGGCCCAGATACGCAGTATTTT. This chain links TRBV6-1 with TRBJ2-3, with TRBD1 as a possible D gene (5 bases). Germline lookup yields CDR1 MNHNS and CDR2 SASEGT. There are 14 residues in the CDR3. Between the trimmed V and J ends, which lost 1 base and 4 bases, there was a span of 9 bases.

The V and J genes are TRBV5-5 and TRBJ1-1; D is perhaps TRBD1 (6 bases). CDR1 and CDR2 from the germline V gene are SGHKS and YYEKEE (reference sequence). The germline V and J ends were trimmed by 5 bases and 1 base, with 12 bases remaining between them. This CDR3 has 14 amino acids. The DNA for the CDR3 is TGTGCCAGCAGTGGGGGGGGGCCGAACACTGAAGCTTTCTTT. The encoded protein is CASSGGGPNTEAFF.

The rearrangement joins TRBV5-1 to TRBJ1-1; no reliable D call. Trimming stripped 3 bases from V and 1 base from J, with 10 bases between. This CDR3 has 14 amino acids. CDR1 and CDR2 from the germline V gene are SGHRS and YFSETQ. This CDR3 reads CASSSQGGNTEAFF. For the CDR3, the DNA is TGCGCCAGCAGCTCCCAAGGAGGGAACACTGAAGCTTTCTTT.

This clone has just one count. The chain has TRBV9 and TRBJ2-5; 14 nucleotides align to TRBD2. Germline lookup yields CDR1 SGDLS and CDR2 YYNGEE. The CDR3 has 17 amino acids. The ends lost 4 bases at V and 2 bases at J; junction bases unmatched: 7. In DNA, the CDR3 is TGTGCCAGCAGCCTAGCCGGACTAGCGGGGGGACAAGAGACCCAGTACTTC. Residues: CASSLAGLAGGQETQYF.

The chain joins TRBV6-6 to TRBJ2-5, with 10 bases matching TRBD1. The end of the DNA is better explained by TRBJ2-7, so the J call may be wrong. The CDR3 extends over 15 amino acids. Germline values: CDR1 MNHNY, CDR2 SVGAGI (reference sequence). This CDR3 reads CASSPGQGGIYEQYF. The DNA for the CDR3 is TGTGCCAGCAGCCCTGGACAGGGGGGAATCTACGAGCAGTACTTC.

The chain recombines TRBV19 with TRBJ2-1, with 7 nucleotides matching TRBD2. CDR3 size: 14 residues. Germline CDR1 reads LNHDA; CDR2 reads SQIVND (reference sequence). V was clipped by 5 bases and J by 7 bases; unmatched bases: 8. This chain's CDR3 is CASSLREVQNEQFF. The CDR3, as DNA: TGTGCCAGTAGTCTTCGGGAGGTGCAGAATGAGCAGTTCTTC. Full variable domain (missing parts from reference TRBV19 and TRBJ2-1): DGGITQSPKYLFRKEGQNVTLSCEQNLNHDAMYWYRQDPGQGLRLIYYSQIVNDFQKGDIAEGYSVSREKKESFPLTVTSAQKNPTAFYLCASSLREVQNEQFFGPGTRLTVL.

V and J are TRBV9 and TRBJ1-6; the match to TRBD1 covers 9 bases. The trim removed 3 bases at V and 8 bases at J, leaving 6 bases unmatched. Germline V lookup: CDR1 SGDLS, CDR2 YYNGEE. The CDR3 consists of 15 residues. The CDR3: CASSDRDRVYSPLHF. For the CDR3, the DNA is TGTGCCAGCAGCGACCGGGACAGGGTATATTCACCCCTCCACTTT.

The chain uses TRBV27 and TRBJ2-7; the match to TRBD1 covers 7 bases. The CDR3 has 16 amino acids. Germline V gene lookup returns CDR1 MNHEY and CDR2 SMNVEV (reference sequence). The junction had 12 bases not matched to a gene; V was cut back by 6 bases and J by 1 base. The CDR3 DNA reads TGTGCCAGCAGCGCCCAAAGGGGGCGACTATCCTACGAGCAGTACTTC. Residues: CASSAQRGRLSYEQYF.

V and J are TRBV7-2 and TRBJ1-1; 8 nucleotides agree with TRBD1. The V segment lost 5 bases and the J segment 6 bases; nucleotides outside the gene matches: 11. Germline V gives CDR1 SGHTA, CDR2 FQGNSA. The CDR3 consists of 15 residues. The CDR3 reads CASSAATGAGAEAFF. DNA for the CDR3: TGTGCCAGCAGCGCCGCGACAGGGGCGGGGGCTGAAGCTTTCTTT.

The chain employs TRBV18 and TRBJ2-6; TRBD1 matches 9 bases. CDR3 length: 19 amino acids. V trimming: 8 bases; J trimming: 0 bases; junction bases outside the gene matches: 14. Per germline, CDR1 KGHSH and CDR2 LQKENI. The CDR3 DNA is TGTGCCAGCCCGACTAGCCCGGGACAGGGAAGCTCTGGGGCCAACGTCCTGACTTTC. As protein: CASPTSPGQGSSGANVLTF. Full variable domain (missing parts from reference TRBV18 and TRBJ2-6): NAGVMQNPRHLVRRRGQEARLRCSPMKGHSHVYWYRQLPEEGLKFMVYLQKENIIDESGMPKERFSAEFPKEGPSILRIQQVVRGDSAAYFCASPTSPGQGSSGANVLTFGAGSRLTVL.

This clone was detected once. Written as DNA, the CDR3 is TGTGCCACCATGGGACTCACCGGGGGCAATCAGCCCCAGCATTTT. Protein product: CATMGLTGGNQPQHF. The rearrangement joins TRBV19 to TRBJ1-5; a possible D gene is TRBD1 (5 bases). Germline V gene lookup returns CDR1 LNHDA and CDR2 SQIVND (reference sequence). With 10 bases removed from V and 2 bases from J, the gap between germline ends came to 18 bases. The CDR3 totals 15 residues.

The J gene is TRBJ2-3, the V gene TRBV7-2; 7 bases fit TRBD2. J gave up 3 bases and V 5 bases, and 8 bases lay outside the gene matches. This CDR3 region has 15 residues. Germline CDR1 reads SGHTA; CDR2 reads FQGNSA. The CDR3 DNA reads TGTGCCAGCAGCCAATCCCTTAGCGGGACAGATACGCAGTATTTT. Its protein is CASSQSLSGTDTQYF. Looking up the rest from reference TRBV7-2 and TRBJ2-3 gives the full variable domain: GAGVSQSPSNKVTEKGKDVELRCDPISGHTALYWYRQSLGQGLEFLIYFQGNSAPDKSGLPSDRFSAERTGGSVSTLTIQRTQQEDSAVYLCASSQSLSGTDTQYFGPGTRLTVL.

The chain employs TRBV6-1 and TRBJ2-7; TRBD1 matches 9 bases. The CDR3 length is 12 residues. V gave up 8 bases and J gave up 7 bases; unmatched junction bases: 6. Germline V gene lookup returns CDR1 MNHNS and CDR2 SASEGT. The CDR3 sequence is CASVDRGREQYF. CDR3 bases: TGTGCCAGCGTGGACAGGGGACGGGAGCAGTACTTC.

This chain links TRBV20-1 with TRBJ1-1, with 7 nucleotides matching TRBD1. This CDR3 has 11 amino acids. CDR1 is DFQATT and CDR2 is SNEGSKA in the germline V gene (reference sequence). V dropped 2 bases and J dropped 10; count of bases not matched to a gene: 4. CDR3 sequence reads: CSARRTGRAFF. In DNA form, the CDR3 reads TGCAGTGCTAGACGGACAGGTCGAGCTTTCTTT.